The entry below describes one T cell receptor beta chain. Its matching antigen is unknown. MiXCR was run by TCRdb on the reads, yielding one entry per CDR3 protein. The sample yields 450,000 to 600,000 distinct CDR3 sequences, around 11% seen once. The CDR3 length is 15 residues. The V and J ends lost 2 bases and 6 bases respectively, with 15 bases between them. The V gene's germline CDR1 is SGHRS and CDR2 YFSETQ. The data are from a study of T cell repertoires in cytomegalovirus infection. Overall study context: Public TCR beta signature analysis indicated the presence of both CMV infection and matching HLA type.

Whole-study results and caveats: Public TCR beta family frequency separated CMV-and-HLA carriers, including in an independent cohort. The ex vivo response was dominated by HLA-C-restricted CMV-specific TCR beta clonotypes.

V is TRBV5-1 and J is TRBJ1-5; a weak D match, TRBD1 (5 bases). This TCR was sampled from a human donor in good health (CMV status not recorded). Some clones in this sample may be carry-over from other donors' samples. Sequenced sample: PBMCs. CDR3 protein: CASSFRPGQVQPQHF. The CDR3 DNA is TGCGCCAGCAGCTTCCGACCAGGGCAGGTTCAGCCCCAGCATTTT.